What follows is one T cell receptor beta chain and its context. Its antigen is unidentified. V was pared by 3 bases and J by 0 bases, with 5 bases of the junction left unmatched. CDR1 is SGDLS and CDR2 is YYNGEE in the germline V gene. CDR3 length equals 15 residues. These data come from a study of OX40 agonist ivuxolimab in advanced cancers. Across the whole study: Ivuxolimab is an agonistic anti-OX40 (CD134) antibody, and patients were treated with it. Participants could have had prior anti-PD-1, anti-PD-L1 or anti-CTLA-4 therapy, and less than 45% had some. Notes on the study in general: Among expanded peripheral T cells, antigen specificity went undetermined.

Sequencing was performed with immunoSEQ multiplex PCR; in TCRdb, only in-frame clones are kept and a portion is missing. The sample has 50,000 or so clones, approximately 89% seen once. The sequence came from an adult with an advanced solid tumor such as melanoma, head and neck, liver or kidney cancer. V gene TRBV9 combines with J gene TRBJ1-2, with 7 bases lining up with TRBD1. The sequencing used CD4+ or CD8+ T cells sorted from blood, collected in a trial of the OX40 agonist ivuxolimab. CDR3 loop: CASSEIDRANYGYTF. Written as DNA, the CDR3 is TGTGCCAGCAGCGAAATCGACAGGGCTAACTATGGCTACACCTTC.